Listed below are T cell receptor beta chains from one sample, sequenced in a study of shared clonotypes between healthy human individuals. Using immunoSEQ multiplex PCR, the repertoire was profiled, and TCRdb retains in-frame clones only, with some absent. The profile shows fewer than 1.4 million clones, about four fifths of them singletons. Sequenced: memory CD4+ T cells from PBMCs. The receptors shown here come from a man aged 18 to 35 in good health. Some clones in this sample may be carry-over from other donors' samples. The CDR3 runs from the conserved cysteine through the conserved F or W. D genes are given only for firm matches. Size is omitted from some rows. Given values are once, few, many or a class for expanded clones.

v_gene	abundance	d_gene	j_gene	CDR3nt	CDR3aa
TRBV28	.	TRBD1	TRBJ1-3	TGTGCCAGCAGTTCAGGACAGGGGTCAAACACCATATATTTT	CASSSGQGSNTIYF
TRBV6-5	.	.	TRBJ1-5	TGTGCCAGCAGCCCCCTGGGGTCTCAGCCCCAGCATTTT	CASSPLGSQPQHF
TRBV28	.	TRBD2	TRBJ2-1	TGTGCCAGCAGTTTTATTTGGGCGGGAGGTAGAAATGAGCAGTTCTTC	CASSFIWAGGRNEQFF
TRBV15	few	.	TRBJ2-1	TGTGCCACCAGCAGAGACCTGACTTCCAATGAGCAGTTCTTC	CATSRDLTSNEQFF
TRBV29-1	.	.	TRBJ1-2	TGCAGCGCCCCGCGGGAGAGTTATGGCTACACCTTC	CSAPRESYGYTF
TRBV6-1	.	.	TRBJ1-4	TGTGCCAGCAAAAGCTCAGGGAGAGGCAATGAAAAACTGTTTTTT	CASKSSGRGNEKLFF
TRBV28	.	.	TRBJ1-1	TGTGCCAGCAGTTCCTTCCCGGGACGGGTGAACACTGAAGCTTTCTTT	CASSSFPGRVNTEAFF
TRBV6-1	once	.	TRBJ2-5	TGTGCCAGCAGTGCCCAGGGGCCGCTGGAGACCCAGTACTTC	CASSAQGPLETQYF
TRBV5-8	.	TRBD1	TRBJ1-5	TGTGCCAGCAGCCGGGGGGCAGGGGGAGTTTATCAGCCCCAGCATTTT	CASSRGAGGVYQPQHF
TRBV4-1	.	.	TRBJ1-2	TGCGCCAGCAGCCAAGTAGTCGTGCCCGTAGCCTACTATGGCTACACCTTC	CASSQVVVPVAYYGYTF
TRBV28	many	.	TRBJ1-4	TGTGCCAGTGGGGTTCGTGGTGAAAAACTGTTTTTT	CASGVRGEKLFF
TRBV30	few	.	TRBJ2-2	TGTGCCCACAGGGTTTATGAGGAGCTGTTTTTT	CAHRVYEELFF
TRBV13	many	TRBD2	TRBJ2-1	TGTGCCAGCAGCTTAATAAAAGGGACTATCAATGAGCAGTTCTTC	CASSLIKGTINEQFF
TRBV2	.	.	TRBJ1-5	TGTGCCAGCAGTGTCGGGGGGCAAAAGCCCCAGCATTTT	CASSVGGQKPQHF
TRBV30	.	.	TRBJ2-7	TGTGCCTGCTCGTTAGTGGGAGCCGGCGAGCAGTACTTC	CACSLVGAGEQYF
TRBV11-1	.	TRBD1	TRBJ2-1	TGTGCCAGCAGCCAGCGATACAGGGGACGTTACAATGAGCAGTTCTTC	CASSQRYRGRYNEQFF
TRBV7-8	few	.	TRBJ1-4	TGTGCCAGCAGCCCTAAATGGGACGGGAATGAAAAACTGTTTTTT	CASSPKWDGNEKLFF
TRBV5-1	few	TRBD1	TRBJ2-1	TGCGCCAGCAGCGCACGGACAGGGGGCTCCTACAATGAGCAGTTCTTC	CASSARTGGSYNEQFF
TRBV18	.	.	TRBJ2-5	TGTGCCAGCTCACCAGCGGAAGAGACCCAGTACTTC	CASSPAEETQYF
TRBV30	.	.	TRBJ1-1	TGTGCCGGGCAAGGGGATGAGAACACTGAAGCTTTCTTT	CAGQGDENTEAFF
TRBV2	.	.	TRBJ1-3	TGTGCCAGCAGTGAAGCTGGGTTTCCCGGAAACACCATATATTTT	CASSEAGFPGNTIYF